Below, one T cell receptor (beta chain) is given with its context. The antigen it recognizes is unknown. Within one base of it there is no much larger clone, and no base qualities were kept. The record originates from a study of Tregs in tolerant kidney transplant recipients (dated by TCRdb to the late 2010s). Context from the whole study: The transplants used related donors with nonmyeloablative bone marrow transplantation, and mixed chimerism in the human trials was transient. Before combined kidney and bone marrow transplantation, this study identified donor-specific regulatory T cells using TCRbeta sequencing and then followed those same cells after transplant.

Study-level results and caveats: Biological reproducibility was not directly addressed, though technical replication error appeared minimal. Because only a small number of patients were included, the study had limitations, and the results will need to be validated in larger populations as well as under other immunosuppression protocols. PCR primers changed over time for some patients, so nucleotide-level comparison across those patients' samples was not possible. In tolerant patients, the expansion of donor-specific Tregs was greater than global Treg expansion, suggesting that the expansion was antigen-driven rather than nonspecific. Expanding Tregs with activated donor B cells appeared to identify the most biologically relevant and donor-specific TCRbeta repertoire.

For TCRbeta CDR3 sequencing, genomic DNA was extracted from sorted cells using the QIAGEN DNeasy Blood and Tissue Kit. Through immunoSEQ, high-throughput TCRbeta CDR3 sequencing was done commercially, including PCR amplification with internal controls and bias correction. As for the original processing: Unique productive TCRbeta sequences were defined by CDR3 nucleotide sequence when primers matched and otherwise by CDR3 amino acid sequence together with Vbeta and Jbeta genes. To correct sorting error, sequences shared between sorted populations at a frequency ratio of 2:1 or less were removed; the rest were assigned to the higher population. Sequences were defined as donor-reactive when expanded at least 5-fold in CFSE-low cells versus unstimulated cells and present at a frequency of at least 0.01% in CFSE-low cells. Jensen-Shannon divergence, calculated on the top 100 TCRbeta sequences ranked by frequency, was used to quantify repertoire divergence. For samples with multiple sequencing runs, sorting error was corrected separately for each run before the runs were pooled. TCRdb holds this immuneACCESS table with in-frame rearrangements only. Some clones are missing; in checked studies, unresolved V genes explain under half, and the rest has no known cause. V and J calls and clone size are those listed in that table; D and trimming were worked out from the DNA. For this sample the table gives about 77,000 clones, of which about 98% were detected only once. The biggest ten clones account for approximately 0.56% of the sample.

Per the publication, the time point label means: blood sample drawn before combined kidney and bone marrow transplant. Thawed PBMCs were FACS-sorted into unstimulated Tregs (CD4+CD25+CD127-), CD4+ non-Tregs (CD4+CD25-), CD4 cells and CD8 cells. 4 combined kidney and bone marrow transplant recipients from the ITN036ST trial were included as patients, and samples were available only from these trial subjects. Healthy control blood was processed to PBMCs by Ficoll density gradient and cryopreserved, and patient PBMCs were collected before and after transplant. This TCR was sampled from a human donor who received a combined kidney and bone marrow transplant. This specimen was CD4+ T cells from blood, taken before the transplant.

This receptor carries the CDR3 CASSFSGKSDTQYF. The nucleotide sequence reads as follows: TGTGCCAGCAGCTTTTCAGGGAAGAGCGATACGCAGTATTTT. The chain was built from TRBV7-9 and TRBJ2-3; a tentative D match to TRBD1 spans 5 bases. Deletion took 3 bases off V and 6 bases off J, with a span of 13 bases between the germline ends. There are 14 amino acids in the CDR3, from cysteine to phenylalanine inclusive. The sequence is cut down to CDR3 DNA, 42 bases in frame from base 1. For CDR1 and CDR2, the germline V gene (reference sequence) lists SEHNR and FQNEAQ.